A selection of T cell receptor beta chains follows, all from one sample in a study of CDR3 diversity in severe acne. Via MiXCR, TCRdb re-called the PCR reads, giving one row per CDR3 protein. Of 97,000 or so distinct CDR3 sequences in the sample, more than 45% are singletons; the top ten hold approximately 13%. Material for sequencing was blood. These receptors were collected from a male donor with acne. Both conserved end residues are part of each CDR3. Fields, in order: V gene, J gene, D gene, clone size, CDR3 protein, CDR3 DNA. The D gene is left open where the match is weak. Rows may omit the clone size; those that give it use once, few, many or a size class.

TRBV20-1	TRBJ2-5	TRBD2	.	CSARSSGQETQYF	TGCAGTGCTAGGAGTAGCGGGCAAGAGACCCAGTACTTC
TRBV28	TRBJ1-1	.	.	CASSFRRRRNTEAFF	TGTGCCAGCAGTTTCCGGCGGCGCCGAAACACTGAAGCTTTCTTT
TRBV29-1	TRBJ2-6	.	.	CSVEAGPGANVLTF	TGCAGCGTTGAAGCAGGCCCTGGGGCCAACGTCCTGACTTTC
TRBV24-1	TRBJ2-3	.	many	CATSDPTGRGDTQYF	TGTGCCACCAGTGATCCGACAGGTCGGGGAGATACGCAGTATTTT
TRBV7-9	TRBJ2-7	TRBD2	.	CASSLVRSGSSYEQYF	TGTGCCAGCAGCTTAGTCCGTAGCGGGAGCTCCTACGAGCAGTACTTC
TRBV15	TRBJ2-3	TRBD1	once	CATSREGDRGTGEADTQYF	TGTGCCACCAGCAGAGAGGGAGACCGGGGGACAGGGGAGGCAGATACGCAGTATTTT
TRBV6-5	TRBJ2-1	TRBD2	many	CASRRAGEDEQFF	TGTGCCAGCAGAAGAGCGGGAGAGGATGAGCAGTTCTTC
TRBV15	TRBJ2-7	.	.	CATSKEIGAYEQYF	TGTGCCACCAGCAAAGAAATTGGGGCCTACGAGCAGTACTTC
TRBV30	TRBJ2-7	.	.	CAGDGGSYEQYF	TGTGCCGGGGATGGCGGGTCCTACGAGCAGTACTTC
TRBV19	TRBJ1-2	.	.	CASSMWLRGRGYTF	TGTGCCAGTAGTATGTGGTTGAGGGGACGTGGCTACACCTTC
TRBV29-1	TRBJ2-3	.	.	CSVVPSASTDTQYF	TGCAGCGTTGTTCCGTCAGCCAGCACAGATACGCAGTATTTT
TRBV7-9	TRBJ2-1	TRBD2	.	CASSPPGGDDEQFF	TGTGCCAGCAGCCCCCCGGGAGGGGACGATGAGCAGTTCTTC
TRBV29-1	TRBJ2-7	TRBD2	.	CSVWTSGSSYEQYF	TGCAGCGTTTGGACTAGCGGGAGCTCCTACGAGCAGTACTTC
TRBV11-2	TRBJ2-5	TRBD1	many	CASSSGTGRSMETQYF	TGTGCCAGCAGCTCCGGGACAGGAAGGTCGATGGAGACCCAGTACTTC
TRBV11-3	TRBJ2-1	TRBD2	many	CASSSGLAGGRDEQFF	TGTGCCAGCAGCTCTGGACTAGCGGGGGGGCGTGATGAGCAGTTCTTC
TRBV13	TRBJ1-1	.	many	CASSPGHVETEAFF	TGTGCCAGCAGCCCCGGACACGTGGAGACTGAAGCTTTCTTT
TRBV6-2/TRBV6-3	TRBJ2-1	TRBD2	many	CATRYSGAWDEQFF	TGTGCCACCCGATATAGCGGGGCTTGGGATGAGCAGTTCTTC
TRBV12-3/TRBV12-4	TRBJ1-2	.	many	CASSPQLTGTYGYTF	TGTGCCAGCAGTCCACAGTTGACAGGAACCTATGGCTACACCTTC
TRBV7-9	TRBJ2-7	.	.	CASSHGGHYEQYF	TGTGCCAGCAGCCATGGGGGGCACTACGAGCAGTACTTC
TRBV6-6	TRBJ1-1	.	once	CASSYQQEKMRNTEAFF	TGTGCCAGCAGTTACCAACAGGAGAAGATGAGGAACACTGAAGCTTTCTTT
TRBV7-9	TRBJ2-5	.	few	CASSLVIPQETQYF	TGTGCCAGCAGCTTAGTCATACCTCAAGAGACCCAGTACTTC
TRBV4-1	TRBJ2-6	.	.	CASSQERENVLTF	TGCGCCAGCAGCCAAGAACGGGAGAACGTCCTGACTTTC
TRBV19	TRBJ1-1	.	many	CASSPDFLRATEAFF	TGTGCCAGTAGTCCGGACTTTTTAAGGGCCACTGAAGCTTTCTTT
TRBV12-3/TRBV12-4	TRBJ2-2	TRBD1	.	CASTVGQGLTGELFF	TGTGCCAGCACCGTTGGACAGGGGCTCACCGGGGAGCTGTTTTTT
TRBV14	TRBJ2-1	TRBD2	.	CASSRLAGEYNEQFF	TGTGCCAGCAGCAGACTAGCGGGAGAGTACAATGAGCAGTTCTTC
TRBV6-1	TRBJ2-7	TRBD2	.	CASSEDLAGAEQYF	TGTGCCAGCAGTGAAGACCTAGCGGGAGCCGAGCAGTACTTC
TRBV5-1	TRBJ1-2	TRBD1	.	CASSLEQGNYGYTF	TGCGCCAGCAGCTTGGAACAGGGGAACTATGGCTACACCTTC
TRBV9	TRBJ1-2	.	.	CASSVGYVEGYTF	TGTGCCAGCAGCGTAGGTTACGTAGAGGGCTACACCTTC
TRBV7-6	TRBJ2-1	.	many	CASSLASGFFHNEQFF	TGTGCCAGCAGCTTAGCGTCCGGGTTTTTCCACAATGAGCAGTTCTTC
TRBV10-2	TRBJ1-6	.	.	CASSPTIYYNSPLHF	TGCGCCAGCAGTCCGACAATCTATTATAATTCACCCCTCCACTTT
TRBV29-1	TRBJ1-5	TRBD1	many	CSVEVDGTGGNQPQHF	TGCAGCGTTGAGGTGGATGGAACAGGGGGCAATCAGCCCCAGCATTTT
TRBV28	TRBJ1-1	TRBD1	.	CASNRQGYTEAFF	TGTGCCAGCAACCGACAGGGGTACACTGAAGCTTTCTTT
TRBV7-9	TRBJ2-1	.	medium-sized	CAIRDILVNEQFF	TGTGCCATTAGGGACATATTGGTAAATGAGCAGTTCTTC
TRBV7-8	TRBJ2-7	TRBD2	.	CASSRLAGVLDEQYF	TGCGCCAGCAGCCGGCTAGCGGGAGTCCTCGACGAGCAGTACTTC
TRBV29-1	TRBJ2-2	.	.	CSVTGTNTGELFF	TGCAGCGTAACAGGGACTAACACCGGGGAGCTGTTTTTT
TRBV2	TRBJ1-5	TRBD1	many	CATKPQTGQGNQPQHF	TGTGCCACTAAACCGCAGACAGGGCAGGGCAATCAGCCCCAGCATTTT
TRBV24-1	TRBJ2-1	TRBD2	many	CATSGTREGAAKDRHSSEQFF	TGTGCCACCAGCGGGACCCGGGAGGGAGCAGCAAAGGACCGTCATTCCAGTGAGCAGTTCTTC
TRBV7-8	TRBJ1-2	.	.	CASSLTSYIDYGYTF	TGTGCCAGCAGCTTAACGAGTTATATTGACTATGGCTACACCTTC
TRBV11-1	TRBJ2-1	TRBD2	many	CASSSGTSGTYEQFF	TGTGCCAGCAGCTCCGGGACTAGCGGGACCTATGAGCAGTTCTTC
TRBV15	TRBJ2-5	TRBD1	many	CATSLDRGFQETQYF	TGTGCCACCAGCTTGGACAGGGGGTTCCAAGAGACCCAGTACTTC
TRBV9	TRBJ1-1	TRBD1	.	CASSLIRDSGFQGGTEAFF	TGTGCCAGCAGCTTGATTCGGGACAGCGGGTTCCAAGGCGGCACTGAAGCTTTCTTT
TRBV12-3/TRBV12-4	TRBJ2-7	.	.	CASSLAESEQYF	TGTGCCAGCAGTTTAGCTGAGTCCGAGCAGTACTTC
TRBV2	TRBJ1-2	TRBD1	.	CATPPDRANYGYTF	TGTGCCACCCCACCGGACAGGGCGAACTATGGCTACACCTTC
TRBV7-2	TRBJ1-2	.	once	CASSLNSVPFRVAIFLCANYGYTF	TGTGCCAGCAGCTTGAACAGTGTCCCTTTTAGAGTGGCTATATTCTTATGTGCTAACTATGGCTACACCTTC
TRBV5-1	TRBJ2-7	.	many	CASSLDGEAYEQYF	TGCGCCAGCAGCTTGGACGGGGAGGCCTACGAGCAGTACTTC
TRBV6-6	TRBJ2-6	TRBD2	few	CASSRGTSGRYGANVLTF	TGTGCCAGCAGTCGTGGGACTAGCGGGAGGTATGGGGCCAACGTCCTGACTTTC